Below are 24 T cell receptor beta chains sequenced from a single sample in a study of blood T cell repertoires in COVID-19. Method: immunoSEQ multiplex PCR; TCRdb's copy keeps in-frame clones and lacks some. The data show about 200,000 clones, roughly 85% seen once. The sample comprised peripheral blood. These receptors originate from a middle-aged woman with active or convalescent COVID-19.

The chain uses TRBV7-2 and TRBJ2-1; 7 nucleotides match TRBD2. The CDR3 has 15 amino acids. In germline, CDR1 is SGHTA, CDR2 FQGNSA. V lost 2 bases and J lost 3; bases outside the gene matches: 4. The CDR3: CASSLWGGVYNEQFF. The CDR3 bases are TGTGCCAGCAGCTTATGGGGGGGGGTCTACAATGAGCAGTTCTTC.

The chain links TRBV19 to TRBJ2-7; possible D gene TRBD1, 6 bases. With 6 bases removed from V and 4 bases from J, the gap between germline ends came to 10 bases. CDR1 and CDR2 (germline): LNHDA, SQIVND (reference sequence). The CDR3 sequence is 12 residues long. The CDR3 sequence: CASSRGAYEQYF. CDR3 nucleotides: TGTGCCAGTAGCAGGGGCGCTTACGAGCAGTACTTC.

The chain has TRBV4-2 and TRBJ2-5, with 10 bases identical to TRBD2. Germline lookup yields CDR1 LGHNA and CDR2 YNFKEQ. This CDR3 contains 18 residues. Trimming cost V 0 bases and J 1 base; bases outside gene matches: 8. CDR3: CASSQDRITSGTQETQYF. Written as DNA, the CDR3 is TGTGCCAGCAGCCAAGATCGGATAACTAGCGGGACCCAAGAGACCCAGTACTTC.

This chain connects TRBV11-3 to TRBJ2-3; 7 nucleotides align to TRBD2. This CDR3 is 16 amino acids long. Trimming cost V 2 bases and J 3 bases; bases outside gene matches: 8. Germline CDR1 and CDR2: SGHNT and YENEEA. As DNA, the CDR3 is TGTGCCAGCAGCTTAAAAATGGGACTAAGTACAGATACGCAGTATTTT. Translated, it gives CASSLKMGLSTDTQYF.

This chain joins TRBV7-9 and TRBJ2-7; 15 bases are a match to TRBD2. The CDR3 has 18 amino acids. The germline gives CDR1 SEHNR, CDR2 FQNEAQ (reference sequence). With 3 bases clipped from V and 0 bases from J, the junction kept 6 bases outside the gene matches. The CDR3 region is CASSLGTSGGLSSYEQYF. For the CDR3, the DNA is TGTGCCAGCAGCTTGGGGACTAGCGGGGGGCTGAGCTCCTACGAGCAGTACTTC.

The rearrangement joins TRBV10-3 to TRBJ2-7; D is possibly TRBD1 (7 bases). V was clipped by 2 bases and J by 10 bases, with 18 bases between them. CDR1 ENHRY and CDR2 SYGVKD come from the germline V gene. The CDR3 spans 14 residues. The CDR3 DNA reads TGTGCCATCAGTGAGGTCAGGGGGGCCAGGGAACAGTACTTC. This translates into CAISEVRGAREQYF.

The CDR3 coding sequence is TGTGCCAGCAGTGAAGAGCTGGGGACAGGCTATGGCTACACCTTC. It is translated as CASSEELGTGYGYTF. The chain carries TRBV6-1 and TRBJ1-2, with 8 positions matching TRBD1. This CDR3 has 15 residues. Germline-derived CDR1 and CDR2 are MNHNS and SASEGT. V lost 1 base, J lost 4 bases, and 5 bases stayed unmatched.

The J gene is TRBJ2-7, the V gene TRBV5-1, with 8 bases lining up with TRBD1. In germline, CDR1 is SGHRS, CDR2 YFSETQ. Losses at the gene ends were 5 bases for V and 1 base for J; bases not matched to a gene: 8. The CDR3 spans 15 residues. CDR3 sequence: CASRELRGRSYEQYF. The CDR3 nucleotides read TGCGCCAGCAGGGAGCTCAGGGGGCGATCCTACGAGCAGTACTTC.

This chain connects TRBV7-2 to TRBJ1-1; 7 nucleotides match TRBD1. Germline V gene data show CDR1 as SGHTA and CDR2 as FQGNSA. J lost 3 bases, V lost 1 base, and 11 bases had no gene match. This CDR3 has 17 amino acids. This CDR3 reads CASSLGRQGRRDTEAFF. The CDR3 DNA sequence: TGTGCCAGCAGCTTAGGGCGACAGGGACGGAGGGACACTGAAGCTTTCTTT.

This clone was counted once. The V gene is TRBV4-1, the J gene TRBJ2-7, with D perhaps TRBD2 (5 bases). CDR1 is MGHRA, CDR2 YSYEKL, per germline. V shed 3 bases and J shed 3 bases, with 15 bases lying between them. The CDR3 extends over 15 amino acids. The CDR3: CASSHQRGPIYEQYF. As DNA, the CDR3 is TGCGCCAGCAGCCACCAACGGGGTCCGATCTACGAGCAGTACTTC.

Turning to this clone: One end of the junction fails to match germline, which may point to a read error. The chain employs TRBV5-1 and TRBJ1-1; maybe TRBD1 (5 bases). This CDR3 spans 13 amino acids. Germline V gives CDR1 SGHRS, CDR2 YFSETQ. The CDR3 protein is CASSLGQGESLVF. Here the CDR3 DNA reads TGCGCCAGCAGCTTGGGGCAGGGTGAAAGCTTGGTCTTT.

In DNA form, the CDR3 reads TGTGCCATCAGCGACAGGGCCCCACTCTCTGGAAACACCATATATTTT. Translating it yields CAISDRAPLSGNTIYF. J is TRBJ1-3 and V is TRBV10-3; 7 bases are a match to TRBD1. V trimming: 6 bases; J trimming: 0 bases; junction bases outside the gene matches: 8. Germline V gene data show CDR1 as ENHRY and CDR2 as SYGVKD. The CDR3 spans 16 residues.

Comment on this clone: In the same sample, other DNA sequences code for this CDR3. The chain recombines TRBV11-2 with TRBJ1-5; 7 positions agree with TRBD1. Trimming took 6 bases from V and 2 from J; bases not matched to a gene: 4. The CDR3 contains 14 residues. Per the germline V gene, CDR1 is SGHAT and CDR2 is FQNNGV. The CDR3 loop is CASSRTGGNQPQHF. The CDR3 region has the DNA TGTGCCAGCAGTCGTACAGGGGGCAATCAGCCCCAGCATTTT. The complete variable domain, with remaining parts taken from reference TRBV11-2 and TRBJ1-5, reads EAGVAQSPRYKIIEKRQSVAFWCNPISGHATLYWYQQILGQGPKLLIQFQNNGVVDDSQLPKDRFSAERLKGVDSTLKIQPAKLEDSAVYLCASSRTGGNQPQHFGDGTRLSIL.

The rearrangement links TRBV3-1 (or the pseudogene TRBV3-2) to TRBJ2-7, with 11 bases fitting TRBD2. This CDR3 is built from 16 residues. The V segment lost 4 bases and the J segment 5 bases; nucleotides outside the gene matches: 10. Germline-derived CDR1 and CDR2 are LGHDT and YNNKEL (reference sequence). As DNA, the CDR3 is TGTGCCAGCAGCCTACAAGCCAATAGCGGGAGGGACGAGCAGTACTTC. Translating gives CASSLQANSGRDEQYF.

Here the CDR3 reads CASSLSGVYGYTF. CDR3 nucleotide sequence: TGTGCCAGCAGTTTATCAGGGGTCTATGGCTACACCTTC. The chain uses TRBV27 and TRBJ1-2, with D tentatively TRBD1 (5 bases). The CDR3 loop spans 13 amino acids. The germline V gene has CDR1 MNHEY and CDR2 SMNVEV (reference sequence). Trimming removed 0 bases at V and 4 bases at J, with 6 bases between.

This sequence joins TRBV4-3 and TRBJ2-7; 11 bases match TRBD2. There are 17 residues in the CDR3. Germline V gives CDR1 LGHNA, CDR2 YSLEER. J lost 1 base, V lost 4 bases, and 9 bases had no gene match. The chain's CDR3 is CASSPSGIAGGSYEQYF. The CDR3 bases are TGCGCCAGCAGCCCTTCAGGCATAGCGGGGGGGTCCTACGAGCAGTACTTC.

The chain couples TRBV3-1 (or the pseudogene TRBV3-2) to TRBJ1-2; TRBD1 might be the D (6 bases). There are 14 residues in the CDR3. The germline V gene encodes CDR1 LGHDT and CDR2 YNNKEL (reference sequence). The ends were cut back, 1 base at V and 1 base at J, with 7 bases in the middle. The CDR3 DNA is TGTGCCAGCAGCCAAGGGACAGTTAACTATGGCTACACCTTC. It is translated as CASSQGTVNYGYTF.

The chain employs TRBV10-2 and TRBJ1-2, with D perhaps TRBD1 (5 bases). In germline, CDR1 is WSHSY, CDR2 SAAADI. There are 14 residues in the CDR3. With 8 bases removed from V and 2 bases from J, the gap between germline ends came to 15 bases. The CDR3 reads CASGAQGSNYGYTF. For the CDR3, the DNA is TGCGCCAGCGGCGCCCAGGGATCCAACTATGGCTACACCTTC.

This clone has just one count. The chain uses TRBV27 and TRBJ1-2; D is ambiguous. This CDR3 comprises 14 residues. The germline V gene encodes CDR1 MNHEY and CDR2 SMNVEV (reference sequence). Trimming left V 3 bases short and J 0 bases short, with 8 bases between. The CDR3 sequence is CASSLYSANYGYTF. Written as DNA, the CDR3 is TGTGCCAGCAGTTTGTATTCCGCTAACTATGGCTACACCTTC.

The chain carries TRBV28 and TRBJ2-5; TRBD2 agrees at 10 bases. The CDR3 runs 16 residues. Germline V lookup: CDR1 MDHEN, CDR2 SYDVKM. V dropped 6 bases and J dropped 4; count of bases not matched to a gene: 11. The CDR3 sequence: CASSSKRGGPGETQYF. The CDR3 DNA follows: TGTGCCAGCAGCTCTAAGCGGGGGGGCCCCGGAGAGACCCAGTACTTC.

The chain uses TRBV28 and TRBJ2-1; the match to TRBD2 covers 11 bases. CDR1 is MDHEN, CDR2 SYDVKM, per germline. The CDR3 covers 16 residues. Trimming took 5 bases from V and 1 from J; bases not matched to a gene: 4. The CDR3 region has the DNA TGTGCCAGCAGTATTACTAGCGGGGGATCCTACAATGAGCAGTTCTTC. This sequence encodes CASSITSGGSYNEQFF.

CDR3 in amino acids: CATKSGQGVEKLFF. For the CDR3, the DNA is TGTGCCACCAAATCGGGACAGGGTGTAGAAAAACTGTTTTTT. V gene TRBV2 combines with J gene TRBJ1-4; 9 positions match TRBD1. CDR3 length: 14 amino acids. Losses at the gene ends were 10 bases for V and 8 bases for J; bases not matched to a gene: 11. CDR1 SNHLY and CDR2 FYNNEI come from the germline V gene.

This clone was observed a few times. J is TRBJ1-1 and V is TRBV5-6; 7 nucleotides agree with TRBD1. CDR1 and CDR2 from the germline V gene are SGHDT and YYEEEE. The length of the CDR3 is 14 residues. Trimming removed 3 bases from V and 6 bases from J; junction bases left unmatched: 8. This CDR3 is CASSYGDRAPEAFF. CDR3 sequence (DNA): TGTGCCAGCAGCTACGGTGACAGGGCACCTGAAGCTTTCTTT.

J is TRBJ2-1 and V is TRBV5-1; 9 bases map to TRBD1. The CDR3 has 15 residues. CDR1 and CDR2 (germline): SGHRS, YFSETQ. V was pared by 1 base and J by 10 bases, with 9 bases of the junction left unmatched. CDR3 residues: CASSLIGTGSNEQFF. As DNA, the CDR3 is TGCGCCAGCAGCTTGATTGGGACAGGGAGTAACGAGCAGTTCTTC. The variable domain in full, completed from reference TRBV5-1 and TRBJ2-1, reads KAGVTQTPRYLIKTRGQQVTLSCSPISGHRSVSWYQQTPGQGLQFLFEYFSETQRNKGNFPGRFSGRQFSNSRSEMNVSTLELGDSALYLCASSLIGTGSNEQFFGPGTRLTVL.